This TCR beta chain is drawn from a study of blood T cell repertoires in COVID-19. Overall study context: The United States, Italy and Spain were the sources of the acute and convalescent COVID-19 samples.

CDR3 length: 13 residues. V shed 3 bases and J shed 3 bases, with 8 bases lying between them. Germline lookup yields CDR1 SGHVS and CDR2 FQNEAQ. In the source study's methods: Reference gene primer amplification yielded estimated nucleated cell counts. Only in-frame clones appear in the TCRdb table, and some are missing; sequencing was by immunoSEQ multiplex PCR. That table gives V, J and clone size, and the DNA gave D and trimming. The sample records approximately 100,000 clones, 70% to 80% being singletons. The J gene is TRBJ2-5, the V gene TRBV7-8; D call uncertain. This receptor was identified in an older man with acute or convalescent COVID-19. Sequenced input: peripheral blood. The CDR3 region has the DNA TGTGCCAGCAGCTTCGGGTCAAAAGAGACCCAGTACTTC. This sequence encodes CASSFGSKETQYF.